This entry lists 28 T cell receptor beta chains sequenced from one sample in a study of technical replicates of blood from a handful of donors. Clones were read by immunoSEQ multiplex PCR, and TCRdb kept only the in-frame ones, dropping some. Of more than 80,000 clones in the sample, 96% were seen once. The sample consisted of T cells isolated from PBMCs. Source of these receptors: a human donor in good health.

The chain employs TRBV10-3 and TRBJ1-5; 9 bases match TRBD1. The germline V gene has CDR1 ENHRY and CDR2 SYGVKD. Unmatched junction bases numbered 9, after V lost 3 bases and J lost 6 bases. This CDR3 is 16 amino acids long. Here the CDR3 reads CAISDPGQGSGQPQHF. The CDR3 nucleotides are TGTGCCATCAGTGACCCGGGACAGGGCTCCGGTCAGCCCCAGCATTTT.

The sample holds one count of this clone. CDR3 DNA sequence: TGTGCCAGCAGTTTGGCAGGCGGGGGCTACACCTTC. Translated, it gives CASSLAGGGYTF. The chain employs TRBV27 and TRBJ1-2; the D is unclear. The CDR3 has 12 residues. V lost 3 bases, J lost 8 bases, and 10 bases lay in between. Germline V gene data show CDR1 as MNHEY and CDR2 as SMNVEV (reference sequence).

The chain couples TRBV28 to TRBJ1-2, with TRBD1 identical over 7 bases. This CDR3 is built from 12 residues. The junction had 5 bases not matched to a gene; V was cut back by 5 bases and J by 8 bases. Per germline, CDR1 MDHEN and CDR2 SYDVKM. CDR3 loop: CASSQTGLGYTF. CDR3 DNA: TGTGCCAGCAGTCAGACAGGGCTCGGCTACACCTTC.

V and J are TRBV7-2 and TRBJ2-3, with D perhaps TRBD2 (5 bases). V was pared by 2 bases and J by 0 bases, with 9 bases between. The CDR3 is made up of 15 amino acids. Looked up from germline, CDR1 is SGHTA and CDR2 is FQGNSA. CDR3 sequence (DNA): TGTGCCAGCAGCTTACGCGGGCCTAGCACAGATACGCAGTATTTT. Protein product: CASSLRGPSTDTQYF.

This chain joins TRBV19 and TRBJ2-7, with 7 bases lining up with TRBD2. The V segment lost 9 bases and the J segment 5 bases; nucleotides outside the gene matches: 19. Germline CDR1 and CDR2: LNHDA and SQIVND (reference sequence). This CDR3 spans 16 amino acids. The CDR3 here is CARFASGRVGTHEQYF. In nucleotides, the CDR3 is TGTGCCAGGTTCGCTAGCGGAAGGGTCGGCACACACGAGCAGTACTTC.

The chain joins TRBV18 to TRBJ1-4; D is unclear. CDR3 size: 15 residues. V was pared by 3 bases and J by 0 bases, with 8 bases between. In germline, CDR1 is KGHSH, CDR2 LQKENI. The CDR3 nucleotides read TGTGCCAGCTCACCGTACGCAGCAACTAATGAAAAACTGTTTTTT. Protein: CASSPYAATNEKLFF.

The rearrangement links TRBV27 to TRBJ2-1; no firm D call. The CDR3 contains 14 residues. The V and J ends lost 4 bases and 3 bases respectively, with 10 bases between them. Germline V gene data show CDR1 as MNHEY and CDR2 as SMNVEV (reference sequence). DNA for the CDR3: TGTGCCAGCAGTTCTGGTAGTAGCTACAATGAGCAGTTCTTC. Translated, it gives CASSSGSSYNEQFF.

The V and J genes are TRBV4-3 and TRBJ2-7; the match to TRBD1 covers 7 bases. The CDR3 is 15 amino acids. From germline, CDR1 is LGHNA and CDR2 YSLEER. With V trimmed by 3 bases and J by 1 base, 6 bases remained unmatched. CDR3 residues: CASSQYTGVSYEQYF. The CDR3 nucleotides read TGCGCCAGCAGCCAGTACACAGGGGTATCCTACGAGCAGTACTTC.

The chain links TRBV2 to TRBJ1-5; D gene ambiguous. The germline gives CDR1 SNHLY, CDR2 FYNNEI. This CDR3 is 14 amino acids long. V dropped 6 bases and J dropped 9 bases, with 18 bases sitting between them. The CDR3 is CASRDTAGGRPQHF. The CDR3, as DNA: TGTGCCAGCAGGGATACAGCGGGCGGTCGGCCCCAGCATTTT. The entire variable domain, with the rest obtained from reference TRBV2 and TRBJ1-5, is as follows: EPEVTQTPSHQVTQMGQEVILRCVPISNHLYFYWYRQILGQKVEFLVSFYNNEISEKSEIFDDQFSVERPDGSNFTLKIRSTKLEDSAMYFCASRDTAGGRPQHFGDGTRLSIL.

To note about this clone: One end of the junction is discordant with germline, which a read error may explain. The rearrangement joins TRBV4-3 to TRBJ2-7; 8 bases line up with TRBD1. Germline CDR1 LGHNA, CDR2 YSLEER. The CDR3 has 15 residues. CDR3 in amino acids: CASSEEDRAGDEQYF. CDR3 DNA sequence: TGCGCCAGCAGCGAAGAGGACAGGGCAGGGGACGAGCAGTACTTC.

CDR3 DNA: TGTGCCAGTAGTATGGGGGAGGGCATTTACGAGCAGTACTTC. Protein sequence: CASSMGEGIYEQYF. The chain carries TRBV19 and TRBJ2-7; 7 bases match TRBD2. CDR1 is LNHDA, CDR2 SQIVND, per germline (reference sequence). The CDR3 loop spans 14 amino acids. Trimming cost V 3 bases and J 4 bases; bases outside gene matches: 6.

CDR3 DNA sequence: TGTGCCGGAGCGGGAGTACATACAGATACGCAGTATTTT. It yields the protein CAGAGVHTDTQYF. The genes are TRBV28 and TRBJ2-3, with TRBD2 matching over 8 bases. The CDR3 loop spans 13 amino acids. Germline V gene lookup returns CDR1 MDHEN and CDR2 SYDVKM. V gave up 11 bases and J gave up 3 bases; unmatched junction bases: 7.

This clone showed up just a few times. The chain couples TRBV7-6 to TRBJ1-1; TRBD1 agrees at 7 bases. The V gene end was trimmed by 6 bases and the J gene end by 5 bases; junction bases not matched to a gene: 9. Germline lookup yields CDR1 SGHVS and CDR2 FNYEAQ. The CDR3 runs to 14 residues. The CDR3 protein is CASSPLPGGTEAFF. The CDR3 coding sequence is TGTGCCAGCAGTCCTTTGCCAGGGGGGACTGAAGCTTTCTTT. Complete variable domain (other parts from reference TRBV7-6 and TRBJ1-1): GAGVSQSPRYKVTKRGQDVALRCDPISGHVSLYWYRQALGQGPEFLTYFNYEAQQDKSGLPNDRFSAERPEGSISTLTIQRTEQRDSAMYRCASSPLPGGTEAFFGQGTRLTVV.

The DNA for the CDR3 is TGTGCCAGCAGAAGGGAGGACGAGCAGTACTTC. This sequence encodes CASRREDEQYF. The J gene is TRBJ2-7, the V gene TRBV6-1, with D tentatively TRBD2 (6 bases). Looked up from germline, CDR1 is MNHNS and CDR2 is SASEGT. Trimming shortened V by 6 bases and J by 5 bases, and 8 bases separated the two germline ends. This CDR3 is 11 amino acids long.

The chain couples TRBV7-9 to TRBJ2-7, with 16 bases that match TRBD2. V shed 5 bases, J shed 0 bases, and the junction held 4 bases outside the gene matches. Germline V gene lookup returns CDR1 SEHNR and CDR2 FQNEAQ (reference sequence). CDR3 length: 17 residues. CDR3 protein: CASSPGLAGGPSYEQYF. CDR3 nucleotide sequence: TGTGCCAGCAGCCCGGGACTAGCGGGAGGGCCCTCCTACGAGCAGTACTTC. The whole variable domain, filled in from reference TRBV7-9 and TRBJ2-7, reads DTGVSQNPRHKITKRGQNVTFRCDPISEHNRLYWYRQTLGQGPEFLTYFQNEAQLEKSRLLSDRFSAERPKGSFSTLEIQRTEQGDSAMYLCASSPGLAGGPSYEQYFGPGTRLTVT.

V and J are TRBV9 and TRBJ1-2; perhaps TRBD1 as D (5 bases). This CDR3 comprises 13 residues. The V gene's germline CDR1 is SGDLS and CDR2 YYNGEE. Trimming cost V 0 bases and J 8 bases, with 11 bases left between them. The CDR3 reads CASSVVGVGGYTF. CDR3 DNA sequence: TGTGCCAGCAGCGTAGTAGGGGTGGGCGGCTACACCTTC.

This sequence joins TRBV9 and TRBJ2-2; perhaps TRBD2 as D (6 bases). Between the trimmed V and J ends, which lost 1 base and 5 bases, there was a span of 9 bases. Germline CDR1 reads SGDLS; CDR2 reads YYNGEE. The CDR3 is 14 residues long. CDR3 nucleotides: TGTGCCAGCAGCGTATTTAGCGGAACCGGGGAGCTGTTTTTT. Translation gives CASSVFSGTGELFF.

This clone was observed once. The gene calls are TRBV7-2 and TRBJ1-3; 9 positions match TRBD1. Germline V gene sequence: CDR1 SGHTA, CDR2 FQGNSA. There are 16 residues in the CDR3. The trim removed 5 bases at V and 3 bases at J, leaving 8 bases unmatched. The CDR3 loop is CASSVTTGGFGNTIYF. DNA for the CDR3: TGTGCCAGCAGCGTCACAACAGGGGGCTTTGGAAACACCATATATTTT.

CDR3 nucleotides: TGTGCCAGCTCACCGACTCCAGGGGATACTGAAGCTTTCTTT. Amino acids: CASSPTPGDTEAFF. The gene calls are TRBV18 and TRBJ1-1; D is possibly TRBD1 (6 bases). The CDR3 sequence is 14 residues long. Trimming pared 3 bases from V and 5 bases from J, leaving 13 bases between. Germline CDR1 is KGHSH and CDR2 is LQKENI.

This chain links TRBV27 with TRBJ1-1, with a weak D call TRBD1 (6 bases). The CDR3 loop spans 14 amino acids. Germline V CDR1 and CDR2: MNHEY, SMNVEV (reference sequence). The V end lost 0 bases, the J end lost 11 bases, and 16 bases lay between the germline ends. The CDR3 region is CASSLSPGVSEAFF. CDR3 nucleotides: TGTGCCAGCAGTTTATCACCAGGGGTCAGTGAGGCTTTCTTT.

This chain joins TRBV15 and TRBJ1-1; tentatively, D is TRBD1 (5 bases). Trimming left V 5 bases short and J 3 bases short, with 13 bases between. Germline CDR1 LNHNV, CDR2 YYDKDF (reference sequence). This CDR3 has 14 amino acids. CDR3 amino acids: CATSPGRGDTEAFF. The CDR3 coding sequence is TGTGCCACCAGCCCTGGGCGGGGGGACACTGAAGCTTTCTTT.

The V call is TRBV6-4, the J call TRBJ2-7; 10 nucleotides line up with TRBD2. The CDR3 has 15 amino acids. The trim removed 8 bases at V and 3 bases at J, leaving 10 bases unmatched. Germline CDR1 is MRHNA and CDR2 is SNTAGT. Here the CDR3 reads CASSEGSSGSYEQYF. The DNA for the CDR3 is TGTGCCAGCTCAGAAGGTTCTAGCGGGAGCTACGAGCAGTACTTC.

This clone counts as medium-sized. At the DNA level, this CDR3 is encoded by other sequences in the same sample as well. The V gene is TRBV6-5, the J gene TRBJ2-4; TRBD1 matches at 8 bases. Trimming took 2 bases from V and 6 from J; bases not matched to a gene: 0. CDR3 length: 13 amino acids. The germline V gene has CDR1 MNHEY and CDR2 SVGAGI. The CDR3 DNA reads as TGTGCCAGCAGTTACGACAGGGGAAACATTCAGTACTTC. Translation: CASSYDRGNIQYF.

The chain has TRBV7-9 and TRBJ1-4; the match to TRBD1 covers 7 bases. The CDR3 covers 14 residues. Per the germline V gene, CDR1 is SEHNR and CDR2 is FQNEAQ (reference sequence). Germline trimming cut 5 bases from V and 5 bases from J; bases unmatched to any gene: 5. CDR3 nucleotide sequence: TGTGCCAGCAGCCGAACAGGGGTGAATGAAAAACTGTTTTTT. This sequence encodes CASSRTGVNEKLFF.

The CDR3 region has the DNA TGTGCCAGCAGTCCTGACAGGGAGGTGAACTATGGCTACACCTTC. Protein sequence: CASSPDREVNYGYTF. The genes are TRBV2 and TRBJ1-2; 7 nucleotides match TRBD1. This CDR3 spans 15 amino acids. V dropped 5 bases and J dropped 2; count of bases not matched to a gene: 8. Germline values: CDR1 SNHLY, CDR2 FYNNEI. Together with reference TRBV2 and TRBJ1-2, the CDR3 gives the full variable domain: EPEVTQTPSHQVTQMGQEVILRCVPISNHLYFYWYRQILGQKVEFLVSFYNNEISEKSEIFDDQFSVERPDGSNFTLKIRSTKLEDSAMYFCASSPDREVNYGYTFGSGTRLTVV.

The J gene is TRBJ2-3, the V gene TRBV19; 7 bases agree with TRBD2. This CDR3 contains 18 residues. CDR1 LNHDA and CDR2 SQIVND come from the germline V gene (reference sequence). Losses at the gene ends were 8 bases for V and 0 bases for J; bases not matched to a gene: 17. The CDR3 sequence is CASGNLREGFFSTDTQYF. The DNA of the CDR3 is TGTGCCAGTGGTAACTTAAGGGAGGGCTTCTTTAGCACAGATACGCAGTATTTT.

V and J are TRBV6-4 and TRBJ2-1; 7 bases are shared with TRBD2. The CDR3 extends over 14 amino acids. Losses at the gene ends were 3 bases for V and 6 bases for J; bases not matched to a gene: 5. Germline lookup yields CDR1 MRHNA and CDR2 SNTAGT. The CDR3 bases are TGTGCCAGCAGTGAGTTAGCGGGCGGCAATGAGCAGTTCTTC. Translating it yields CASSELAGGNEQFF.

The chain joins TRBV30 to TRBJ1-5; D might be TRBD1 (6 bases). The CDR3 extends over 14 amino acids. Germline V gene data show CDR1 as GTSNPN and CDR2 as SVGIG (reference sequence). Trimming cost V 1 base and J 7 bases, with 14 bases left between them. Here the CDR3 DNA reads TGTGCCTGGAGTGACTACAGGGAAGGCCAGCCCCAGCATTTT. It translates to CAWSDYREGQPQHF.